The clone carrying this T cell receptor beta chain was recorded at least ten times. A single record per CDR3 protein comes from TCRdb applying MiXCR to the 5' RACE reads. The data contain roughly 1.6 million distinct CDR3 sequences, more than 30% of them singletons. The sample is drawn from a study of identical twins. Deletions cut 3 bases from V and 2 bases from J, with 8 bases between. There are 13 residues in the CDR3. Germline values: CDR1 MDHEN, CDR2 SYDVKM. Input material: cord blood. The chain uses TRBV28 and TRBJ2-7; D gene unclear. This clonotype was obtained from a newborn girl in good health. The CDR3: CASSFSTTYEQYF. DNA of the CDR3: TGTGCCAGCAGTTTCTCTACCACCTACGAGCAGTACTTC.